These 9 T cell receptor beta chains were sequenced from one sample in a study of cytomegalovirus exposure and HLA in healthy donors. A multiplex PCR was run with 60 Vbeta primers and 13 Jbeta primers. The method was immunoSEQ multiplex PCR; TCRdb's version includes in-frame clones alone and lacks a portion of them. The sample table sets out about 130,000 clones. Sequences were obtained from PBMCs. All receptors derive from a man between 40 and 49 years old in good health and CMV-seronegative.

J is TRBJ2-2 and V is TRBV11-3; perhaps TRBD1 as D (6 bases). Germline V gene lookup returns CDR1 SGHNT and CDR2 YENEEA. Trimming took 4 bases from V and 6 from J, leaving 15 bases between them. There are 15 residues in the CDR3. The CDR3 DNA reads TGTGCCAGCAGCTCCCTCACAGGGTCCCCCGGGGAGCTGTTTTTT. Its protein is CASSSLTGSPGELFF. Together with reference TRBV11-3 and TRBJ2-2, the CDR3 gives the full variable domain: EAGVVQSPRYKIIEKKQPVAFWCNPISGHNTLYWYLQNLGQGPELLIRYENEEAVDDSQLPKDRFSAERLKGVDSTLKIQPAELGDSAVYLCASSSLTGSPGELFFGEGSRLTVL.

This chain links TRBV5-1 with TRBJ2-7; D gene uncertain. Germline V gene sequence: CDR1 SGHRS, CDR2 YFSETQ. V lost 6 bases to trimming and J lost 4 bases, with 17 bases between them. This CDR3 spans 14 amino acids. CDR3 sequence: CASTPGDWFYEQYF. The CDR3 nucleotides read TGCGCCAGCACCCCCGGAGATTGGTTTTACGAGCAGTACTTC.

The chain employs TRBV10-1 and TRBJ1-1; D is unclear. The CDR3 length is 16 residues. The V gene lost 0 bases and the J gene lost 1 base, with 12 bases spanning the gap. Germline V gives CDR1 WNHNN, CDR2 SYGVQD (reference sequence). CDR3 nucleotides: TGCGCCAGCAGTGAGTCGAAGTGGGAGTGGAACACTGAAGCTTTCTTT. This sequence encodes CASSESKWEWNTEAFF.

Here the CDR3 DNA reads TGTGCCAGCAGCTTATCAGTCCTTAGCTGGCAAGAGACCCAGTACTTC. This sequence encodes CASSLSVLSWQETQYF. V is TRBV7-2 and J is TRBJ2-5, with D hard to call. This CDR3 spans 16 amino acids. Germline loops: CDR1 SGHTA, CDR2 FQGNSA. V was pared by 2 bases and J by 2 bases, with 15 bases between.

The CDR3 bases are TGTGCCAGCAGCTTAAGTCCCGGGAATACCGGGGAGCTGTTTTTT. Translated, it gives CASSLSPGNTGELFF. This rearrangement joins TRBV7-3 to TRBJ2-2; maybe TRBD2 (5 bases). Germline lookup yields CDR1 SGHTA and CDR2 FQGTGA. This CDR3 region has 15 residues. Between the trimmed V and J ends, which lost 1 base and 5 bases, there was a span of 11 bases.

The chain links TRBV6-5 to TRBJ2-3; 11 bases fit TRBD2. Germline CDR1 is MNHEY and CDR2 is SVGAGI. This CDR3 is built from 16 residues. V shed 0 bases, J shed 1 base, and the junction held 0 bases outside the gene matches. The CDR3 nucleotides read TGTGCCAGCAGTTACTCGGGACTAGCGGGCACAGATACGCAGTATTTT. This codes for CASSYSGLAGTDTQYF.

The chain recombines TRBV5-1 with TRBJ2-7; 7 positions match TRBD2. CDR3 length: 13 residues. Germline V gives CDR1 SGHRS, CDR2 YFSETQ. V was pared by 4 bases and J by 4 bases, with 5 bases of the junction left unmatched. CDR3 nucleotide sequence: TGCGCCAGCAGCCACCCCGGGGGGTACGAGCAGTACTTC. This sequence encodes CASSHPGGYEQYF.

This sequence joins TRBV11-2 and TRBJ2-1; TRBD2 might be the D (6 bases). Deletions cut 5 bases from V and 3 bases from J, with 17 bases between. CDR1 is SGHAT, CDR2 FQNNGV, per germline. CDR3 length equals 16 residues. The CDR3 region is CASSKWGGVNYNEQFF. CDR3 in DNA: TGTGCCAGCAGCAAATGGGGCGGGGTCAACTACAATGAGCAGTTCTTC.

The chain is built from TRBV10-1 and TRBJ2-3; TRBD2 matches at 7 bases. The CDR3 has 15 residues. V was clipped by 0 bases and J by 8 bases; unmatched bases: 8. Germline assignment: CDR1 WNHNN and CDR2 SYGVQD (reference sequence). This CDR3 reads CASSESQGGAGTQYF. CDR3 DNA sequence: TGCGCCAGCAGTGAGTCTCAGGGAGGGGCAGGTACGCAGTATTTT.